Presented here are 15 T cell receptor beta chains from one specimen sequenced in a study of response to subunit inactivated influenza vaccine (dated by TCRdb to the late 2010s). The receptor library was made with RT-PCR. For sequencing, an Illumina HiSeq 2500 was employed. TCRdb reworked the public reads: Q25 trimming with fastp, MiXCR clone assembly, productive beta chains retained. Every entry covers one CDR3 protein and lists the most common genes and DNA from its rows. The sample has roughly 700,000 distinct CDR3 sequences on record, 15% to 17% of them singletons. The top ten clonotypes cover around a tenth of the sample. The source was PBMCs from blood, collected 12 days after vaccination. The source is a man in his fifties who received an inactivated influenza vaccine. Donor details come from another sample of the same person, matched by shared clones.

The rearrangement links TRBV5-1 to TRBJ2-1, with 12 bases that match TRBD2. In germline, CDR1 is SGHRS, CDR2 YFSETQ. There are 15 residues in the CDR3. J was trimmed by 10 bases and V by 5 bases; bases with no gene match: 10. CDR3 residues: CASSYLAGGPWEQFF. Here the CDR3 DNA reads TGCGCCAGCAGTTACCTAGCGGGAGGGCCGTGGGAGCAGTTCTTC.

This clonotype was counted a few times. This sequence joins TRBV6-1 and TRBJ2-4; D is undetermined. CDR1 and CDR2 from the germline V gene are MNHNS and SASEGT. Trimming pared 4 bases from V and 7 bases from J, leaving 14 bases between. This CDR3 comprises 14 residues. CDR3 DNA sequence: TGTGCCAGCAGTGTGGAAAGGGTCGGGAACATTCAGTACTTC. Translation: CASSVERVGNIQYF.

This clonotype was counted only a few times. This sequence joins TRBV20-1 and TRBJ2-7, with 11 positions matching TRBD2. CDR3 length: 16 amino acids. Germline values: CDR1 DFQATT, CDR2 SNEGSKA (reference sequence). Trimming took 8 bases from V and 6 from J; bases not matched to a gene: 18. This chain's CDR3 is CSPHSGRAAFVSEQYF. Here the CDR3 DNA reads TGCAGTCCACATAGCGGGAGGGCCGCTTTTGTCAGCGAGCAGTACTTC.

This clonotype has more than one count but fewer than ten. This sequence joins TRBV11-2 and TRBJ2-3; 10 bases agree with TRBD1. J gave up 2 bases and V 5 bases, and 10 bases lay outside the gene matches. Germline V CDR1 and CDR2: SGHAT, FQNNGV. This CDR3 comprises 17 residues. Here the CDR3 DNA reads TGTGCCAGCAGCGAGGGGACAGGGGATAGGTCCACAGATACGCAGTATTTT. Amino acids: CASSEGTGDRSTDTQYF.

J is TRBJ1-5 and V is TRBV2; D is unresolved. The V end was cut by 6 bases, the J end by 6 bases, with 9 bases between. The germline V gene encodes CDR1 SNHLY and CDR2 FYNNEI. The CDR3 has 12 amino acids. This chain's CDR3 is CASRRPGQPQHF. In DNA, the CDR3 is TGTGCCAGCAGGCGGCCCGGTCAGCCCCAGCATTTT.

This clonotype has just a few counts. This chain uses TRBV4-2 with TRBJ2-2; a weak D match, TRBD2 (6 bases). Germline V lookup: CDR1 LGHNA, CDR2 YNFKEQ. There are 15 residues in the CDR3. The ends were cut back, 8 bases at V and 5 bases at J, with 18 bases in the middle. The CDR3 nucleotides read TGTGCCAGCCATGCGGAGGGTTTTCGGACCGGGGAGCTGTTTTTT. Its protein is CASHAEGFRTGELFF.

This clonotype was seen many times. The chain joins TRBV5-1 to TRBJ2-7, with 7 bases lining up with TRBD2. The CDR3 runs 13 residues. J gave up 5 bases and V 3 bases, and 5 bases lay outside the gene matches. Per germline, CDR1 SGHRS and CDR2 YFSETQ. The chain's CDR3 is CASSSGLGDEQYF. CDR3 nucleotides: TGCGCCAGCAGCTCCGGACTAGGTGACGAGCAGTACTTC.

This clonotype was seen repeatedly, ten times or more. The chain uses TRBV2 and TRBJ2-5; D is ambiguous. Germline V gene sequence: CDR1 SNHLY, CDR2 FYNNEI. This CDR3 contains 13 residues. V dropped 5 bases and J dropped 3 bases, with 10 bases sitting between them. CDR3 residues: CASSPFGEETQYF. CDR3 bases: TGTGCCAGCAGTCCCTTCGGAGAAGAGACCCAGTACTTC.

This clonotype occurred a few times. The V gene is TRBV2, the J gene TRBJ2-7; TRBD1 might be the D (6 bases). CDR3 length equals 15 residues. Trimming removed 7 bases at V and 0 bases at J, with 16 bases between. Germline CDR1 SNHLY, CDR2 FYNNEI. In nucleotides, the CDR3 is TGTGCCAGCAAACAGGGCCCCGAGAGCTCCTACGAGCAGTACTTC. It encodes CASKQGPESSYEQYF.

In DNA, the CDR3 is TGCAGTGCTAGAAGGGACGGCACAGATACGCAGTATTTT. Its translation is CSARRDGTDTQYF. This chain links TRBV20-1 with TRBJ2-3, with D possibly being TRBD1 or TRBD2 (5 bases each). The V end was cut by 2 bases, the J end by 1 base, with 7 bases between. The germline V gene encodes CDR1 DFQATT and CDR2 SNEGSKA (reference sequence). The CDR3 spans 13 residues.

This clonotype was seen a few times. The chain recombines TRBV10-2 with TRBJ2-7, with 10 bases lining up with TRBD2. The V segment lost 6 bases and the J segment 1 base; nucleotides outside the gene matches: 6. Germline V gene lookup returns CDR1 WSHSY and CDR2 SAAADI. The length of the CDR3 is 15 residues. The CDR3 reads CASSRGLAESYEQYF. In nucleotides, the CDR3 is TGCGCCAGCAGCCGTGGACTAGCGGAGTCCTACGAGCAGTACTTC.

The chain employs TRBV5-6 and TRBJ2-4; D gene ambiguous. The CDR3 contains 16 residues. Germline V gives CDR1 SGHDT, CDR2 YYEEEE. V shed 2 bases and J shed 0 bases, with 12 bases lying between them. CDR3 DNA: TGTGCCAGCAGCTTAACAAATACTCTAGCCAAAAACATTCAGTACTTC. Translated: CASSLTNTLAKNIQYF.

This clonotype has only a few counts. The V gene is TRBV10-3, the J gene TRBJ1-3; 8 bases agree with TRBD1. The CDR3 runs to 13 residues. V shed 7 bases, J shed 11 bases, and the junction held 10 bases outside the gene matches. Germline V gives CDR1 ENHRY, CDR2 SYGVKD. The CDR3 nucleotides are TGTGCCATCACCGTGGACAGGGCAGGTGCCATATATTTT. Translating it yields CAITVDRAGAIYF.

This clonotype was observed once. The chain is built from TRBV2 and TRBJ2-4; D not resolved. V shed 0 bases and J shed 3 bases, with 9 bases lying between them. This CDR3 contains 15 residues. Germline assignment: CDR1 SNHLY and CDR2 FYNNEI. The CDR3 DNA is TGTGCCAGCAGTGAAGCGCAAGGCAACAAAAACATTCAGTACTTC. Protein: CASSEAQGNKNIQYF.

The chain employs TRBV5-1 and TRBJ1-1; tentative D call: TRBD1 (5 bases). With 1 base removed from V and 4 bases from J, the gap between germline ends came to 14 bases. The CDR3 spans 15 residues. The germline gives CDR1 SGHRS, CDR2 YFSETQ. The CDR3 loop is CASSLMGRGATEAFF. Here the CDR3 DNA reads TGCGCCAGCAGCTTGATGGGGCGCGGTGCCACTGAAGCTTTCTTT. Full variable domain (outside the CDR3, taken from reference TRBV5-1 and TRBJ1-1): KAGVTQTPRYLIKTRGQQVTLSCSPISGHRSVSWYQQTPGQGLQFLFEYFSETQRNKGNFPGRFSGRQFSNSRSEMNVSTLELGDSALYLCASSLMGRGATEAFFGQGTRLTVV.